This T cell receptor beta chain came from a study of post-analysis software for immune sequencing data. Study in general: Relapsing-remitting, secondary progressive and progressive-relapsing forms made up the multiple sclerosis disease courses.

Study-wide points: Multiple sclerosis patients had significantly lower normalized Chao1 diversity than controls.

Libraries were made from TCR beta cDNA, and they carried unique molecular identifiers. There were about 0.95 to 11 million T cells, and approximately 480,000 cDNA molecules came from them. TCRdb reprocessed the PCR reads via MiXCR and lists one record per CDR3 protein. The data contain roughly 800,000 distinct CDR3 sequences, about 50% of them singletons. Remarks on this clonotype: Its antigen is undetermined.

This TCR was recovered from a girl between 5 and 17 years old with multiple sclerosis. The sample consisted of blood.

The CDR3 region has the DNA TGCAGCGTCACAAAAAACCAGGGGGCGGTCGGCTACGAGCAGTACTTC. The encoded protein is CSVTKNQGAVGYEQYF. The V gene is TRBV29-1, the J gene TRBJ2-5; 8 bases fit TRBD1. Matching the DNA end better, TRBJ2-7 makes the J call doubtful. Germline V lookup: CDR1 SQVTM, CDR2 ANQGSEA. CDR3 length equals 16 residues.